A single sample gave rise to the 4 T cell receptor beta chains below, sequenced in a study of post-analysis software for immune sequencing data. The study's findings and limits: TRBV5-6, TRBV5-1 and TRBV20-1 were among 4 or 5 TRBV segments more frequent in patients than controls.

Which antigens these TCRs recognize remains unknown. Included in the TCR beta cDNA libraries were unique molecular identifiers. TCRdb processed the PCR reads anew with MiXCR; each CDR3 protein has one entry. The data show a few hundred thousand distinct CDR3 sequences, 34% seen once. Source material: blood. These receptors all come from a girl aged 2-17 years with multiple sclerosis.

This chain links TRBV7-9 with TRBJ2-1; TRBD2 agrees at 8 bases. Losses at the gene ends were 2 bases for V and 7 bases for J; bases not matched to a gene: 4. Germline V gene lookup returns CDR1 SEHNR and CDR2 FQNEAQ (reference sequence). The CDR3 consists of 14 residues. In DNA, the CDR3 is TGTGCCAGCAGCTTATATACTAGCGGTAATGAGCAGTTCTTC. Translation gives CASSLYTSGNEQFF.

The table lists this clonotype with a count of one. This chain joins TRBV4-1 and TRBJ1-5; D is undetermined. Trimming pared 4 bases from V and 3 bases from J, leaving 16 bases between. Germline V CDR1 and CDR2: MGHRA, YSYEKL. The CDR3 is 16 residues long. The CDR3 loop reads CASSLGPGILNQPQHF. The DNA of the CDR3 is TGCGCCAGCAGCCTTGGACCCGGGATTCTCAATCAGCCCCAGCATTTT.

The rearrangement joins TRBV5-6 to TRBJ2-5; D is possibly TRBD1 or TRBD2 (5 bases each). Trimming removed 1 base from V and 7 bases from J, with 17 bases in between. Germline V gene lookup returns CDR1 SGHDT and CDR2 YYEEEE. The CDR3 length is 15 residues. Written as DNA, the CDR3 is TGTGCCAGCAGCTTGCGGGACCTGGTCGTTCGGACCCAGTACTTC. Translation: CASSLRDLVVRTQYF.

Concerning this clonotype itself: The DNA is omitted, as the CDR3 cannot be located on it reliably, and the CDR3 follows TCRdb's listing. The V gene is TRBV12-3 or TRBV12-4, the J gene TRBJ2-2. Termini included, the CDR3 measures 13 amino acids. CDR3 loop: CASSSSFSGELFF.